The source of this T cell receptor beta chain is a study of blood T cell repertoires in COVID-19 (dated by TCRdb to 2018 to 2021). Study-level background: Collaborator samples came from the United States, Italy and Spain and covered acute and convalescent phases of COVID-19. The sample metadata nearly always contained a de-identified subject ID, COVID-19 status, age in years and sex. Where available, HLA class I and class II types were taken from metadata supplied by the sample provider and were not determined by assay-based typing. The dataset comprised deeply sampled blood TCRbeta repertoires from subjects exposed to, actively infected with, or recovered from COVID-19. The material from the prospective study consisted of cDNA or gDNA derived from T cells, B-cell-depleted T cells, or PBMCs. Samples came from the ongoing ImmuneRACE study (first 160 participants) plus 1,254 subjects from 6 global collaborators. A freely available public database, intended as a resource for researchers studying the immune response to SARS-CoV-2, is where the repertoires were released. Results and caveats for the whole study, not just this receptor: How much clinical and demographic metadata was included differed by source and by participant, and the metadata was provided uncurated.

TCRbeta CDR3 regions were amplified from genomic DNA using the immunoSEQ Assay, a bias-controlled multiplex PCR. In the original analysis: The number of nucleated cells in each sample was estimated by amplification of reference gene primers within the assay. To quantify the absolute abundance of each unique TCRbeta CDR3 rearrangement, sequence reads were collapsed and filtered. For each sample, productive Simpson clonality was calculated by taking the square root of Simpson's diversity index across productive rearrangements. The table was pulled from immuneACCESS by TCRdb, which kept in-frame rearrangements only. Such tables lose some clones; where checked, under half of the loss comes from unresolved V genes, and the rest has no known cause. V, J and clone size derive from that table, while D and trimming were established from the DNA sequence. The sample includes about 200,000 clones, with around 81% observed a single time. The ten most abundant clones make up about 0.95% of the sample.

One collaborating source in Seattle enrolled patients during active infection and followed them longitudinally through the course of disease. Whole blood was collected in K2EDTA tubes by collaborating institutions according to the institutions' own protocols. For TCRbeta analysis, collaborators shipped samples as frozen whole blood, isolated PBMCs, or DNA extracted from either of those sample types. V was cut back by 6 bases and J by 4 bases, leaving a gap of 17 bases between them. The CDR3 spans 15 residues, from the cysteine through the phenylalanine. Left in the record is the CDR3 DNA by itself, 45 bases read in frame from the first base. CDR1 and CDR2, looked up from the germline V gene, are SGDLS and YYNGEE. Comments on this clone: Its antigen target is currently unknown. There are no base qualities to consult, and no much larger clone falls within one base.

Sequencing was carried out using peripheral blood. This clonotype originated in a man aged 60 to 75 with COVID-19, enrolled during active disease. The rearrangement combines TRBV9 with TRBJ2-1, and possibly TRBD2, on 6 matching bases. The nucleotide sequence reads as follows: TGTGCCAGCACCCTAATGGAGGGGTTGTACAATGAGCAGTTCTTC. Its protein product is CASTLMEGLYNEQFF.